These 27 T cell receptor beta chains originate from one sample sequenced in a study of blood T cell repertoires in COVID-19. The data were produced by immunoSEQ multiplex PCR, yet TCRdb's version contains in-frame clones alone and is incomplete. The sample has 120,000 to 150,000 clones, around 80% seen once; the top ten hold approximately 3.6%. Input material: peripheral blood. These receptors all stem from a man between 60 and 70 years old with acute or convalescent COVID-19.

This clone came up once. This sequence joins TRBV6-5 and TRBJ2-2; 8 bases map to TRBD1. The CDR3 has 15 residues. Per the germline V gene, CDR1 is MNHEY and CDR2 is SVGAGI. After removal of 6 bases from V and 5 bases from J, the junction contained 8 bases not matched to a gene. CDR3 bases: TGTGCCAGCAGGCCAGGACAGGGAAGGACCGGGGAGCTGTTTTTT. It codes for CASRPGQGRTGELFF.

The V and J genes are TRBV6-4 and TRBJ2-6; 11 positions agree with TRBD1. This CDR3 comprises 16 residues. Unmatched junction bases numbered 1, after V lost 4 bases and J lost 2 bases. Germline CDR1 is MRHNA and CDR2 is SNTAGT. The CDR3 sequence: CASSGTGGAGANVLTF. Written as DNA, the CDR3 is TGTGCCAGCAGTGGGACAGGGGGCGCTGGGGCCAACGTCCTGACTTTC.

The chain joins TRBV28 to TRBJ2-2, with D possibly TRBD2 on 6 matching bases. The CDR3 is made up of 12 amino acids. Germline CDR1 and CDR2: MDHEN and SYDVKM. The CDR3 protein is CNTLKRAGELFF. CDR3 coding DNA: TGTAACACCCTCAAGCGGGCCGGGGAGCTGTTTTTT.

The chain recombines TRBV2 with TRBJ1-6, with D perhaps TRBD1 (5 bases). V dropped 6 bases and J dropped 4 bases, with 13 bases sitting between them. The CDR3 is 15 residues long. Germline values: CDR1 SNHLY, CDR2 FYNNEI. The DNA of the CDR3 is TGTGCCAGCAGCCCCGAAACAGGATATAATTCACCCCTCCACTTT. Amino acids: CASSPETGYNSPLHF.

The chain has TRBV5-6 and TRBJ2-7, with TRBD2 matching 13 bases. Trimming at V came to 6 bases and at J to 4 bases, leaving 7 bases not matched to a gene. The V gene's germline CDR1 is SGHDT and CDR2 YYEEEE. The CDR3 has 15 amino acids. CDR3 DNA sequence: TGTGCCAGCACCTCGACACTAGCGGGAGGGTACGAGCAGTACTTC. It is translated as CASTSTLAGGYEQYF.

This clone occurred a few times. This chain links TRBV19 with TRBJ1-2, with a possible D match to TRBD1 (5 bases). Germline values: CDR1 LNHDA, CDR2 SQIVND (reference sequence). The CDR3 has 14 amino acids. The germline V and J ends were trimmed by 9 bases and 6 bases, with 20 bases remaining between them. CDR3 in DNA: TGTGCCAGGCCTCCCGGCGGGGGGTGGGATGGCTACACCTTC. Protein sequence: CARPPGGGWDGYTF.

This clone turned up a few times. V and J are TRBV7-2 and TRBJ1-4, with a possible D match to TRBD1 (6 bases). The CDR3 spans 14 residues. CDR1 SGHTA and CDR2 FQGNSA come from the germline V gene. The V end lost 4 bases, the J end lost 12 bases, and 18 bases lay between the germline ends. In DNA, the CDR3 is TGTGCCAGCAGCTCACCAACAGGGATGGGGGAACTGTTTTTT. Translation gives CASSSPTGMGELFF.

This clone appeared a single time. The V call is TRBV6-6, the J call TRBJ2-5, with 7 bases lining up with TRBD1. Germline V gene sequence: CDR1 MNHNY, CDR2 SVGAGI (reference sequence). After removal of 5 bases from V and 5 bases from J, the junction contained 8 bases not matched to a gene. The CDR3 spans 14 residues. CDR3 sequence reads: CASSRQGPQETQYF. Here the CDR3 DNA reads TGTGCCAGCAGTAGACAGGGTCCGCAGGAGACCCAGTACTTC.

CDR3 loop: CSVGQGREKLFF. Here the CDR3 DNA reads TGCAGCGTCGGACAGGGGCGGGAAAAACTGTTTTTT. The gene calls are TRBV29-1 and TRBJ1-4; 9 bases fit TRBD1. V gave up 6 bases and J gave up 8 bases; unmatched junction bases: 4. Germline values: CDR1 SQVTM, CDR2 ANQGSEA. The CDR3 has 12 amino acids.

This rearrangement joins TRBV23-1 to TRBJ2-1; D gene ambiguous. TRBV23-1 is noted as an ORF with a role that remains uncertain. CDR3 length: 14 amino acids. The V and J ends lost 0 bases and 5 bases respectively, with 8 bases between them. The CDR3 coding sequence is TGCGCCAGCAGTCAATCGGTGGTAGACAATGAGCAGTTCTTC. It translates to CASSQSVVDNEQFF.

This clone occurred a few times. The chain couples TRBV7-2 to TRBJ2-7; possible D gene TRBD2, 6 bases. Germline CDR1 and CDR2: SGHTA and FQGNSA. CDR3 length: 16 amino acids. With 1 base removed from V and 0 bases from J, the gap between germline ends came to 13 bases. This CDR3 reads CASSLEPPGVSYEQYF. The CDR3 nucleotides are TGTGCCAGCAGCTTAGAACCCCCGGGGGTCTCCTACGAGCAGTACTTC.

The CDR3 region is CASSQPGFSNTGELFF. CDR3 bases: TGTGCCAGCAGCCAGCCCGGGTTTTCGAACACCGGGGAGCTGTTTTTT. The rearrangement links TRBV3-1 (or the pseudogene TRBV3-2) to TRBJ2-2; D call uncertain. CDR3 size: 16 residues. Germline V gives CDR1 LGHDT, CDR2 YNNKEL (reference sequence). Trimming removed 3 bases from V and 0 bases from J, with 11 bases in between.

A few counts support this clone. The rearrangement links TRBV29-1 to TRBJ1-2; 7 nucleotides line up with TRBD1. The germline CDR1 and CDR2 sequences are SQVTM and ANQGSEA. CDR3 length: 12 amino acids. The V segment lost 7 bases and the J segment 2 bases; nucleotides outside the gene matches: 4. CDR3 nucleotide sequence: TGCAGCGCCTCGGGACAGAACTATGGCTACACCTTC. Its protein product is CSASGQNYGYTF.

This clone was seen just once. The chain carries TRBV6-5 and TRBJ2-1, with a weak D call TRBD2 (5 bases). CDR3 length: 15 amino acids. Germline loops: CDR1 MNHEY, CDR2 SVGAGI. Between the trimmed V and J ends, which lost 6 bases and 5 bases, there was a span of 17 bases. CDR3 in amino acids: CASSPQRKSNNEQFF. DNA for the CDR3: TGTGCCAGCAGCCCCCAGCGGAAAAGTAACAATGAGCAGTTCTTC.

This chain links TRBV7-8 with TRBJ2-2, with a possible D match to TRBD1 (5 bases). With 5 bases removed from V and 1 base from J, the gap between germline ends came to 8 bases. CDR3 length equals 14 residues. Germline values: CDR1 SGHVS, CDR2 FQNEAQ. This chain's CDR3 is CASSPGQNTGELFF. The CDR3 DNA follows: TGTGCCAGCAGCCCCGGACAGAACACCGGGGAGCTGTTTTTT.

This clone has just one count. The chain carries TRBV14 and TRBJ2-3; 15 bases match TRBD2. Germline CDR1 reads SGHDN; CDR2 reads FVKESK. The CDR3 totals 17 residues. Losses at the gene ends were 4 bases for V and 3 bases for J; bases not matched to a gene: 5. The CDR3 region is CASSPRTSGRATDTQYF. CDR3 in DNA: TGTGCCAGCAGCCCAAGGACTAGCGGGAGGGCGACAGATACGCAGTATTTT.

The chain is built from TRBV2 and TRBJ2-3, with TRBD2 matching 9 bases. With 7 bases clipped from V and 5 bases from J, the junction kept 4 bases outside the gene matches. Looked up from germline, CDR1 is SNHLY and CDR2 is FYNNEI. CDR3 length: 13 residues. Written as DNA, the CDR3 is TGTGCCAGCAATGAGCGGGAGGTAGATACGCAGTATTTT. Its translation is CASNEREVDTQYF.

The J gene is TRBJ1-2, the V gene TRBV11-2; a weak D match, TRBD1 (6 bases). This CDR3 has 14 amino acids. Germline loops: CDR1 SGHAT, CDR2 FQNNGV. Trimming pared 4 bases from V and 6 bases from J, leaving 15 bases between. CDR3 sequence (DNA): TGTGCCAGCAGCTCCAACAGGGCAGTCGATGGCTACACCTTC. Translated, it gives CASSSNRAVDGYTF. Looking up the rest from reference TRBV11-2 and TRBJ1-2 gives the full variable domain: EAGVAQSPRYKIIEKRQSVAFWCNPISGHATLYWYQQILGQGPKLLIQFQNNGVVDDSQLPKDRFSAERLKGVDSTLKIQPAKLEDSAVYLCASSSNRAVDGYTFGSGTRLTVV.

The chain combines TRBV4-2 with TRBJ2-1; 7 nucleotides match TRBD2. This CDR3 contains 14 residues. The V gene's germline CDR1 is LGHNA and CDR2 YNFKEQ. V lost 4 bases and J lost 7; bases outside the gene matches: 7. In nucleotides, the CDR3 is TGTGCCAGCAGCCGGGGAGGGAGGGAAAATGAGCAGTTCTTC. Its protein product is CASSRGGRENEQFF.

This rearrangement joins TRBV27 to TRBJ1-1, with 7 bases lining up with TRBD1. The germline V gene has CDR1 MNHEY and CDR2 SMNVEV (reference sequence). Trimming took 8 bases from V and 6 from J; bases not matched to a gene: 21. This CDR3 region has 17 residues. The CDR3 loop reads CASGTRTGVRRGPEAFF. CDR3 bases: TGTGCCAGCGGGACACGTACCGGAGTAAGGAGGGGGCCTGAAGCTTTCTTT.

The gene calls are TRBV25-1 and TRBJ1-3; D remains unclear. Trimming cost V 3 bases and J 4 bases, with 7 bases left between them. This CDR3 contains 13 residues. Germline V CDR1 and CDR2: MGHDK, SYGVNS. CDR3 coding DNA: TGTGCCAGCAGTGACGGGTTCGGAAACACCATATATTTT. Translating gives CASSDGFGNTIYF. Full variable domain (rest looked up from reference TRBV25-1 and TRBJ1-3): EADIYQTPRYLVIGTGKKITLECSQTMGHDKMYWYQQDPGMELHLIHYSYGVNSTEKGDLSSESTVSRIRTEHFPLTLESARPSHTSQYLCASSDGFGNTIYFGEGSWLTVV.

V is TRBV4-3 and J is TRBJ2-1, with 9 bases lining up with TRBD2. This CDR3 has 15 amino acids. Germline V CDR1 and CDR2: LGHNA, YSLEER. Germline trimming cut 0 bases from V and 7 bases from J; bases unmatched to any gene: 4. CDR3 bases: TGCGCCAGCAGCCAAGATAGCGGGAGATTAAATGAGCAGTTCTTC. It translates to CASSQDSGRLNEQFF.

The CDR3 DNA reads TGTGCCTGGAATAGAAAGACAGGGGAAGGAAACACCATATATTTT. Translating gives CAWNRKTGEGNTIYF. The chain is built from TRBV30 and TRBJ1-3, with TRBD1 matching 8 bases. The CDR3 extends over 15 amino acids. With V trimmed by 4 bases and J by 4 bases, 9 bases remained unmatched. Germline-derived CDR1 and CDR2 are GTSNPN and SVGIG (reference sequence).

V usage is TRBV19 and J usage is TRBJ1-1; the match to TRBD1 covers 7 bases. J lost 4 bases, V lost 0 bases, and 2 bases had no gene match. The germline gives CDR1 LNHDA, CDR2 SQIVND (reference sequence). The CDR3 runs 14 residues. CDR3 region: CASSIETGITEAFF. The CDR3 coding sequence is TGTGCCAGTAGTATAGAGACAGGGATCACTGAAGCTTTCTTT.

This clone was observed a handful of times. The chain links TRBV6-5 to TRBJ2-7, with 8 positions matching TRBD2. Germline lookup yields CDR1 MNHEY and CDR2 SVGAGI. V was pared by 3 bases and J by 4 bases, with 5 bases of the junction left unmatched. The CDR3 loop spans 14 amino acids. The CDR3 bases are TGTGCCAGCAGTTATTTACGCGGGGGGTACGAGCAGTACTTC. Its translation is CASSYLRGGYEQYF.

The chain joins TRBV5-6 to TRBJ1-6, with 8 bases identical to TRBD1. The CDR3 is 13 amino acids. The germline CDR1 and CDR2 sequences are SGHDT and YYEEEE. With 5 bases clipped from V and 10 bases from J, the junction kept 5 bases outside the gene matches. CDR3 nucleotide sequence: TGTGCCAGCAGGAGAGACAGGGGCTCACCCCTCCACTTT. It translates to CASRRDRGSPLHF.

V is TRBV6-5 and J is TRBJ1-4, with D perhaps TRBD1 (5 bases). Per germline, CDR1 MNHEY and CDR2 SVGAGI. The CDR3 extends over 14 amino acids. Trimming removed 8 bases at V and 0 bases at J, with 10 bases between. The CDR3 DNA follows: TGTGCCAGCTCCAGGGACTCAACTAATGAAAAACTGTTTTTT. It is translated as CASSRDSTNEKLFF.